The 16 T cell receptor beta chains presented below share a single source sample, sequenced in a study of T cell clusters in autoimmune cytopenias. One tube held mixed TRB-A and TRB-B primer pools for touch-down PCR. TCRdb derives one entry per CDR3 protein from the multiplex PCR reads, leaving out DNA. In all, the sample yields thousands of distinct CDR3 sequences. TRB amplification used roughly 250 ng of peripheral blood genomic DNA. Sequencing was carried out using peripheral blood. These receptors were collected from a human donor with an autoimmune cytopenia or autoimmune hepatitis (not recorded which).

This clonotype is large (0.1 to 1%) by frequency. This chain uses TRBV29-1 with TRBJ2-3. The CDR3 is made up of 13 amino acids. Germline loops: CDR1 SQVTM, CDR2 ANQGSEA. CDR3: CSVVGVGTDTQYF.

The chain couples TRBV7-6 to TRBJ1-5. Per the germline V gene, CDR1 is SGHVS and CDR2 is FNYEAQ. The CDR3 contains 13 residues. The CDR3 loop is CASSFGRGQPQHF.

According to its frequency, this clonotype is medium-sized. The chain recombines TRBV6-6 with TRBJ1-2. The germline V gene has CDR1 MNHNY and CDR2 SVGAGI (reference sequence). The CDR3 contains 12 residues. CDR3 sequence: CASRGFGYGYTF.

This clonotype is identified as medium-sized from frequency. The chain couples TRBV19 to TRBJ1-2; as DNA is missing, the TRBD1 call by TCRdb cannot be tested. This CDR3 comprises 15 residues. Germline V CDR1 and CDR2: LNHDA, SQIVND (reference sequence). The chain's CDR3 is CASSTDNAGNYGYTF.

The CDR3: CASSYYRLAGRHNEQFF. This sequence joins TRBV6-6 and TRBJ2-1; TCRdb picks TRBD2, but there is no DNA to check that call. The CDR3 consists of 17 residues. Germline assignment: CDR1 MNHNY and CDR2 SVGAGI (reference sequence).

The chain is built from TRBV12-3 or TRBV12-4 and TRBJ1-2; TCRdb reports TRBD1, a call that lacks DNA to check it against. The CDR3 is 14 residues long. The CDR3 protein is CASRPTGLGYGYTF.

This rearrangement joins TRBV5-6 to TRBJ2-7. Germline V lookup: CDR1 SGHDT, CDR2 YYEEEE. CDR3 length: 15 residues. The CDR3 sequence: CASSLSVKVAYEQYF.

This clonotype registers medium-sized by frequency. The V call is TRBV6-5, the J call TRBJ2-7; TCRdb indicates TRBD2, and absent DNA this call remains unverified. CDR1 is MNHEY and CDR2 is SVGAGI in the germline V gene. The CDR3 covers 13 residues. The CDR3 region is CASRGTDVYEQYF.

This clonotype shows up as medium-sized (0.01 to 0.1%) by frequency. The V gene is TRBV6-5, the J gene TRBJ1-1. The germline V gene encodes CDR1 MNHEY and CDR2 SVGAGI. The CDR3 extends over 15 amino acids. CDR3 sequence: CASEKRAQMNTEAFF.

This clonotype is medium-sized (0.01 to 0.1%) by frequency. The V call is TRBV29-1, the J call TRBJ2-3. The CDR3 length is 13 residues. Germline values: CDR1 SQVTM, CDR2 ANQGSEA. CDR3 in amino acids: CSVWAGGTDTQYF.

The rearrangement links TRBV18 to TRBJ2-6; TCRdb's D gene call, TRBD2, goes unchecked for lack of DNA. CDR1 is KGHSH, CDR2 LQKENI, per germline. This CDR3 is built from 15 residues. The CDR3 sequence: CASSPPVTETRVLTF.

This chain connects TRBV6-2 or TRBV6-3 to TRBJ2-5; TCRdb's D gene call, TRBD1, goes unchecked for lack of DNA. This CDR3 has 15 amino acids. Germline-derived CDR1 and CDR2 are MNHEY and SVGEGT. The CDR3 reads CATETGKGPQETQYF.

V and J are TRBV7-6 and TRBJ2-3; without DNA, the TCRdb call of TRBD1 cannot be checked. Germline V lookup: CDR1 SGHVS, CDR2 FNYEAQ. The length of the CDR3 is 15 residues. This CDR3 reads CASSSQLQGSDTQYF.

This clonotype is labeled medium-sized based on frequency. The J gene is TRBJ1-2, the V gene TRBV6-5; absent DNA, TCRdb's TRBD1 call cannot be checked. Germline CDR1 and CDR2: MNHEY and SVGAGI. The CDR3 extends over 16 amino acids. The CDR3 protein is CASTSRQGEWNYGYTF.

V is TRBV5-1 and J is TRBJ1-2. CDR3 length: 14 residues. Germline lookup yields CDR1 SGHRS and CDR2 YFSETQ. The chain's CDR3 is CASSPVRRAEGYTF.

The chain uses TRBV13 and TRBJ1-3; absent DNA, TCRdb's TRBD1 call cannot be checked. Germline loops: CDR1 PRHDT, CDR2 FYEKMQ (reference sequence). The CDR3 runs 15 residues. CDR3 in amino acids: CASKDAGVAGNTIYF.